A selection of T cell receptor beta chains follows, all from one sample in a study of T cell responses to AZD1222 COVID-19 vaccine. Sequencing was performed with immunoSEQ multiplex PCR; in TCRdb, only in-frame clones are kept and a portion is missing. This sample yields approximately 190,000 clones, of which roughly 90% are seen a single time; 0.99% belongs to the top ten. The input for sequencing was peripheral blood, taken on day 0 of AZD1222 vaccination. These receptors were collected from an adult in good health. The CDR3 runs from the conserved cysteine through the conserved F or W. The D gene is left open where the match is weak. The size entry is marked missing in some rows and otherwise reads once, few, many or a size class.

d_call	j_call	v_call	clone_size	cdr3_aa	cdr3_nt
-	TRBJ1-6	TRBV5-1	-	CASSLDRANSPLHF	TGCGCCAGCAGCCTGGACCGGGCTAATTCACCCCTCCACTTT
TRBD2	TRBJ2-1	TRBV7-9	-	CASSLSSGGYNEQFF	TGTGCCAGCAGCTTATCTAGCGGGGGGTACAATGAGCAGTTCTTC
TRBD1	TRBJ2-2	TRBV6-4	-	CASSEMAGGGTGELFF	TGTGCCAGCAGTGAAATGGCAGGGGGCGGCACCGGGGAGCTGTTTTTT
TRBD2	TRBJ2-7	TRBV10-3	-	CAISERLAGYEQYF	TGTGCCATCAGTGAAAGGCTAGCGGGGTACGAGCAGTACTTC
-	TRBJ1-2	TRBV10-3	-	CAISESKTALNYGYTF	TGTGCCATCAGTGAGTCCAAGACAGCTCTCAACTATGGCTACACCTTC
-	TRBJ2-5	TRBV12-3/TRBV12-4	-	CASSIDRQETQYF	TGTGCCAGCAGCATTGACAGGCAAGAGACCCAGTACTTC
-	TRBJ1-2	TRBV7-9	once	CASSLGEGTFYGYTF	TGTGCCAGCAGCTTAGGGGAGGGGACTTTCTATGGCTACACCTTC
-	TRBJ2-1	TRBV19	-	CASSIFGYEQFF	TGTGCCAGTAGTATTTTTGGGTATGAGCAGTTCTTC
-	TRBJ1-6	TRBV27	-	CASSFSGADNSPLHF	TGTGCCAGCAGTTTTTCGGGGGCAGATAATTCACCCCTCCACTTT
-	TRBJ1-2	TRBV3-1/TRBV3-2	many	CASSQEYSPYGYTF	TGTGCCAGCAGCCAAGAGTACAGCCCCTATGGCTACACCTTC
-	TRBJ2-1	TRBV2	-	CASRGASNVPNEQFF	TGTGCCAGCAGAGGGGCCTCCAACGTCCCCAATGAGCAGTTCTTC
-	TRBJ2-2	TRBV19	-	CASSTVGLKSSNTGELFF	TGTGCCAGTAGTACCGTAGGACTGAAAAGTTCGAACACCGGGGAGCTGTTTTTT
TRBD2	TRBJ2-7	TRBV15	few	CATSSPPGKRGINEQYF	TGTGCCACCAGCAGCCCCCCAGGAAAGCGGGGGATTAACGAGCAGTACTTC
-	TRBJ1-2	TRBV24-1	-	CATSDFWGRDNYGYTF	TGTGCCACCAGTGATTTCTGGGGCAGGGACAACTATGGCTACACCTTC
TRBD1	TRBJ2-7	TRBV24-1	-	CATSDPGQGEQYF	TGTGCCACCAGTGATCCAGGACAGGGAGAGCAGTACTTC
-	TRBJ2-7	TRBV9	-	CASSVSDGSYEQYF	TGTGCCAGCAGCGTTTCGGACGGCTCCTACGAGCAGTACTTC
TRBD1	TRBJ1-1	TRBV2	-	CASSGQGHTEAFF	TGTGCCAGCAGTGGACAGGGGCACACTGAAGCTTTCTTT
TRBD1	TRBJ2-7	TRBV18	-	CASSPRTGSYEQYF	TGTGCCAGCTCACCACGGACAGGCTCCTACGAGCAGTACTTC
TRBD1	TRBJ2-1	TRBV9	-	CASSALQGASYNEQFF	TGTGCCAGCAGCGCCCTACAGGGGGCCTCCTACAATGAGCAGTTCTTC
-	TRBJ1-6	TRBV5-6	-	CASSLTLKYSPLHF	TGTGCCAGCAGCCTGACATTGAAGTATTCACCCCTCCACTTT
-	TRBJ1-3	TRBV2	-	CASSEAQSSTIYF	TGTGCCAGCAGTGAAGCTCAATCGAGCACCATATATTTT
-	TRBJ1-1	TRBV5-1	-	CASSKGRENTEAFF	TGCGCCAGCAGCAAAGGACGGGAGAACACTGAAGCTTTCTTT
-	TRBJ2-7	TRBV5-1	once	CASSLSGAAYEQYF	TGCGCCAGCAGCTTATCGGGGGCAGCGTACGAGCAGTACTTC
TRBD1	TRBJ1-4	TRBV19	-	CASRAGTDNEKLFF	TGTGCCAGTAGGGCCGGGACAGACAATGAAAAACTGTTTTTT
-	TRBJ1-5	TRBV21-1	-	CASSSEGFRQPQHF	TGTGCCAGCAGCTCCGAGGGGTTCCGTCAGCCCCAGCATTTT
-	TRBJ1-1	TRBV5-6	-	CASSFSWMARNTEAFF	TGTGCCAGCAGCTTTAGCTGGATGGCCCGGAACACTGAAGCTTTCTTT
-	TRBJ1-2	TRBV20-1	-	CSASDEGGYGYTF	TGCAGTGCTAGTGATGAGGGGGGCTATGGCTACACCTTC
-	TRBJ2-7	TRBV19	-	CASSIGSYEQYF	TGTGCCAGTAGTATTGGTAGCTACGAGCAGTACTTC
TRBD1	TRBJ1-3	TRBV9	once	CASSAQGRGPSGNTIYF	TGTGCCAGCAGCGCACAGGGGAGGGGGCCCTCTGGAAACACCATATATTTT
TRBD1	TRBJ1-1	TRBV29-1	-	CSVHRGSTEAFF	TGCAGCGTTCACAGGGGAAGCACTGAAGCTTTCTTT
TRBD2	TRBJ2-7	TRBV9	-	CASSVGLAGYEQYF	TGTGCCAGCAGCGTGGGACTAGCGGGCTACGAGCAGTACTTC